This T cell receptor beta chain emerged from a study of CD8 T cells in ankylosing spondylitis. V was pared by 1 base and J by 3 bases, with 7 bases between. CDR3 length: 13 residues. Germline V lookup: CDR1 MGHDK, CDR2 SYGVNS. TCRdb processed the 5' RACE reads anew with MiXCR; each CDR3 protein has one entry. The sample consists of under 950,000 distinct CDR3 sequences, about 20% of them appearing once. Study-wide results and caveats: Past studies reported some motif variants in reactive arthritis synovial fluid and blood. Within ankylosing spondylitis blood, a TCR beta motif made up of several highly homologous variants appeared to be characteristic.

Concerning this clonotype itself: Its antigen remains unknown.

Sequences were obtained from blood, either unsorted or a sorted T cell fraction (not recorded which). The chain recombines TRBV25-1 with TRBJ2-7; D call uncertain. The receptor comes from a male donor with ankylosing spondylitis. The CDR3 loop is CASSEWMDYEQYF. CDR3 sequence (DNA): TGTGCCAGCAGTGAATGGATGGACTACGAGCAGTACTTC.